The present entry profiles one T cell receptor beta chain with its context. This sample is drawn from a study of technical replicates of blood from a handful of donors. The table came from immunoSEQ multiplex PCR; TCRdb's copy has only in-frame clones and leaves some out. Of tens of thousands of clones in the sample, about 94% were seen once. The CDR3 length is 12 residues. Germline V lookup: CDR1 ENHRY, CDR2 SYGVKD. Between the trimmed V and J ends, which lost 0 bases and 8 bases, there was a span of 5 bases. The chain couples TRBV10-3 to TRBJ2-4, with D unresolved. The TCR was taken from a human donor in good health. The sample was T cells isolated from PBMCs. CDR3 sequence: CAISESQHIQYF. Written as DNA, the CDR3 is TGTGCCATCAGTGAGTCACAACACATTCAGTACTTC.